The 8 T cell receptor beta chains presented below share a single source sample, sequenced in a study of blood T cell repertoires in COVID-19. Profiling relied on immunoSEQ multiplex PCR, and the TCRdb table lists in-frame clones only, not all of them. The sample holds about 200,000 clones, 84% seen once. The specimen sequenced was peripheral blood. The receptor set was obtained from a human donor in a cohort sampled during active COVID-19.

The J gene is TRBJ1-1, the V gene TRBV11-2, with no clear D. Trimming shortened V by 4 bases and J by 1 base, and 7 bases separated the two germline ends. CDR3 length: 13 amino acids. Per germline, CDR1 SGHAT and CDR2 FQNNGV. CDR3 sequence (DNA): TGTGCCAGCAGCTATATAGAGAACACTGAAGCTTTCTTT. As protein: CASSYIENTEAFF.

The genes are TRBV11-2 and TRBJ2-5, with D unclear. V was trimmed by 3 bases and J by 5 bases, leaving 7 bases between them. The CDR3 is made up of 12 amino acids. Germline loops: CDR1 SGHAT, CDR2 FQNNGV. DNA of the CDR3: TGTGCCAGCAGCTTGGTTGAGGAGACCCAGTACTTC. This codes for CASSLVEETQYF.

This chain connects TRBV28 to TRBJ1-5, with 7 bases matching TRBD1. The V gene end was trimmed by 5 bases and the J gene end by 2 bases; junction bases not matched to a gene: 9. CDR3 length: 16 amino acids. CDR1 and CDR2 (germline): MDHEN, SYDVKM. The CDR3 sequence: CASSPGYGTGNQPQHF. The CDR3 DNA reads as TGTGCCAGCAGTCCAGGATACGGGACAGGCAATCAGCCCCAGCATTTT.

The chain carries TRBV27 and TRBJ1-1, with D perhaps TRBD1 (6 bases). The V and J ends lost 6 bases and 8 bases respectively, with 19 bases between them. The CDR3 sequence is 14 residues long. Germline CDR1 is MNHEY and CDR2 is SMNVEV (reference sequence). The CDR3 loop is CASRDLSATGEAFF. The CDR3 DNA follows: TGTGCCAGCAGGGATCTGTCGGCTACAGGGGAAGCTTTCTTT.

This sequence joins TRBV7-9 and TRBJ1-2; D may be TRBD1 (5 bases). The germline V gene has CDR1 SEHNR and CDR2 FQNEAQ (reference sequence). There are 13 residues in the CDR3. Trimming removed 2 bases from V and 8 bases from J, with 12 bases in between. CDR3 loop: CASSLFRDGGYTF. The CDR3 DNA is TGTGCCAGCAGCTTATTCAGGGATGGCGGCTACACCTTC.

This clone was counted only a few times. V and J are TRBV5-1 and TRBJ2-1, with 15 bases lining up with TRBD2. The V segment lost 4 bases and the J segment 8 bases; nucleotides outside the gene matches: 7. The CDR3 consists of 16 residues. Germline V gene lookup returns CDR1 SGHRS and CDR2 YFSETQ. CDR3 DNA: TGCGCCAGCAGCCCTGGACTAGCGGGAGGGCCCTATGAGCAGTTCTTC. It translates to CASSPGLAGGPYEQFF.

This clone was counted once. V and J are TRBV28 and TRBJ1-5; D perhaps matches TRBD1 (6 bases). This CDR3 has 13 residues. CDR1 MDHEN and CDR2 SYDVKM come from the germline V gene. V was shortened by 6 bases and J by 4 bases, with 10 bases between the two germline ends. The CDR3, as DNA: TGTGCCAGCAGGTCACAGGGAAATCAGCCCCAGCATTTT. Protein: CASRSQGNQPQHF.

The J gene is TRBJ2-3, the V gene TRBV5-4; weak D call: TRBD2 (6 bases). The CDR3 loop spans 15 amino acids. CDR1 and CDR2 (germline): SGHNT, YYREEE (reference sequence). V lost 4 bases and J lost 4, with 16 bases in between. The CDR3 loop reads CASSPTVAESDTQYF. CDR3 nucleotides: TGTGCCAGCAGCCCGACGGTAGCGGAATCAGATACGCAGTATTTT.